The source of this T cell receptor beta chain is a study of blood T cells in healthy people across ages (dated by TCRdb to between 2014 and 2016). General notes on the study: In model experiments, roughly one uniquely barcoded TCR beta cDNA molecule per two T cells was captured by template switching. The study measured age-related changes in TCR beta repertoire diversity using deep sequencing normalized with unique cDNA molecular identifiers. The donors were divided into four age groups: young (average approximately 17 years), middle-aged (about 39), aged (around 67) and long-lived (roughly 82). For two donors (one aged 18 to 30 and one aged 80 or older), the study analyzed two additional independent replicas of 1 million unique cDNA reads from the same blood draw. Donors of different ages were randomly distributed across sequencing lanes to avoid experimental bias. General findings and caveats noted by the study authors: Since profiling was done on bulk unsorted PBMCs, naive and antigen-experienced compartments could not be conclusively compared. Compared with the aged group, more naive CD4+ T cells, fewer expanded clones and increased TCR diversity were shown by the long-lived group, suggesting age selection. The CMV infection status of donors was not known, potentially confounding age-related changes in expanded clonotypes. Observed TCR beta diversity per million T cells fell roughly linearly with age, and a significant reduction was already apparent by age around 36. Total diversity estimates from one million sequenced T cells were considered lower bounds and underestimates. Observed TCR beta diversity correlated strongly with the percentage of naive T cells measured by flow cytometry.

Donors were 39 systemically healthy Caucasian individuals from Russia aged roughly 6 to 95 years. Each donor gave ten milliliters of peripheral blood, drawn into EDTA-treated Vacutainer tubes. Ficoll-Paque density-gradient centrifugation was used to isolate PBMCs, with at least 6 million obtained per sample. Total RNA, at least 5.5 micrograms per sample, was extracted from PBMCs with Trizol reagent. For every donor, flow cytometry on a PBMC aliquot measured the percentage of naive CD45RAhigh/CD27high T cells. Library prep was done by 5' RACE. Sequencing was performed on an Illumina HiSeq 2500. The second PCR ran for roughly 7 to 11 cycles and used a J-beta primer mix along with a sample-barcoded 5' primer. Each TCR beta cDNA molecule received a unique molecular identifier from a template-switch 5' adaptor carrying 12 random nucleotides. Each sample yielded at least 2.5 million CDR3-containing paired-end reads. First-strand cDNA synthesis was performed from all RNA using the Mint cDNA synthesis kit, with priming by a TRBC-specific oligonucleotide. All cDNA was treated with uracil-DNA glycosylase and then went through a first 18-cycle PCR with the universal primers M1SS and BC2_uni_R. Per the original workflow: Each sample was normalized by randomly selecting 1 million high-quality reads, each carrying a distinct molecular identifier. Reads with shared molecular identifiers were discarded instead of being binned into consensus sequences. MiTCR, with a Q25 quality threshold and the strictest error-elimination algorithm, was used for CDR3 identification, clonotype clustering and error correction. A nonparametric unseen species model using Euler transformation provided a lower-bound estimate of total TCR beta diversity. The public reads were reanalyzed by TCRdb: fastp trimming at Q25, MiXCR alignment, in-frame beta chains only. Entries are consolidated by CDR3 protein sequence, retaining the most common genes and DNA. The V and J calls here are based on TCRdb, not the publication. The sample includes about 1.7 million distinct CDR3 sequences, with 28% observed a single time. The ten largest clonotypes hold roughly 8.2% of the sample.

From its cysteine to its phenylalanine, the CDR3 spans 17 amino acids. Here the CDR3 DNA is all that survives: 51 bases in frame from base 1. Trimming accounts for 4 bases at V and 4 bases at J, while the number of junction bases matched to no gene is 15. According to the germline V gene, CDR1 reads SGHTA and CDR2 reads FQGNSA. This clonotype was counted between two and nine times. There is no known antigen for this receptor. The record has no base qualities; no much larger clone is one base away. This clonotype originated in a woman aged 30 to 39 in good health. Input material: blood. The chain is assembled from TRBV7-2 and TRBJ2-5, with 7 bases in between that match TRBD2. The DNA sequence is TGTGCCAGCAGCTCCCCTGGGGGGAGCGGGGCGGGAGAGACCCAGTACTTC. It translates to CASSSPGGSGAGETQYF.